The 2 T cell receptor beta chains in this list originate from one sample, sequenced in a study of Graves' ophthalmopathy and Graves' hyperthyroidism. As the template, RNA transcripts were used to amplify TCR beta CDR3 regions. After a first-round RT-PCR with HTBI primers, a second-round multiplex PCR was run. TCRdb processed the multiplex PCR reads anew with MiXCR; each CDR3 protein has one entry. In the table there are 600,000 to 700,000 distinct CDR3 sequences, more than 40% of which are singletons. The sample taken for sequencing was peripheral blood. The receptors were gathered from an adult man with Graves' ophthalmopathy.

The V and J genes are TRBV12-5 and TRBJ1-2, with D perhaps TRBD1 (5 bases). Germline V gives CDR1 LGHNT, CDR2 FRNRAP. This CDR3 is 16 amino acids long. The ends were cut back, 1 base at V and 4 bases at J, with 16 bases in the middle. As DNA, the CDR3 is TGTGCTAGTGGTTTGGCGCCGAAGACAGCGATCTATGGCTACACCTTC. As protein: CASGLAPKTAIYGYTF.

The CDR3 nucleotides read TGTGCCAGCAGCTGGACAGGGGTCCCCGCGCAGCCCCAGCATTTT. Protein: CASSWTGVPAQPQHF. This sequence joins TRBV7-3 and TRBJ1-5, with TRBD1 matching over 9 bases. This CDR3 is 15 amino acids long. Germline V lookup: CDR1 SGHTA, CDR2 FQGTGA. With 4 bases clipped from V and 7 bases from J, the junction kept 8 bases outside the gene matches.